Below are 24 T cell receptor beta chains sequenced from a single sample in a study of human T cells and chemical hapten exposure. TCRdb analysed the RACE reads with MiXCR anew, one entry per CDR3 protein. The data hold about 120,000 distinct CDR3 sequences, with roughly 14% observed a single time. The sample's time point: pre-sensitization, week 0. Treatment reported: therapeutic diphenylcyclopropenone sensitization with weekly scalp DPC. The sequences come from whole blood, collected in connection with sensitization to the hapten diphenylcyclopropenone (DPC). Source of these receptors: a woman between 18 and 29 years old with alopecia areata. Some clones in this sample may be carry-over from other donors' samples.

The chain links TRBV11-2 to TRBJ2-7; D may be TRBD1 or TRBD2 (6 bases each). V was cut by 5 bases and J by 0 bases, with 14 bases left in between. CDR3 length equals 15 residues. From germline, CDR1 is SGHAT and CDR2 FQNNGV. CDR3 bases: TGTGCCAGCAGCCCCCGAGGGGGGAGCTCCTACGAGCAGTACTTC. It specifies CASSPRGGSSYEQYF.

This clonotype was observed a few times. This sequence joins TRBV20-1 and TRBJ2-5; 13 nucleotides align to TRBD2. CDR3 length equals 17 residues. V lost 5 bases and J lost 0; bases outside the gene matches: 9. The germline V gene encodes CDR1 DFQATT and CDR2 SNEGSKA (reference sequence). The CDR3 DNA reads TGCAGTGCTGGATTCGGGACTAGCGGGGTGTACCAAGAGACCCAGTACTTC. This sequence encodes CSAGFGTSGVYQETQYF.

This clonotype was observed a few times. V and J are TRBV6-2 or TRBV6-3 and TRBJ1-1; a weak D match, TRBD1 (5 bases). V dropped 7 bases and J dropped 9 bases, with 21 bases sitting between them. The CDR3 extends over 14 amino acids. Germline CDR1 and CDR2: MNHEY and SVGEGT. CDR3 loop: CASTFGTSKGKAFF. CDR3 bases: TGTGCCAGCACCTTCGGGACTTCAAAAGGAAAAGCTTTCTTT.

The chain is built from TRBV10-3 and TRBJ2-1; D remains unclear. The CDR3 spans 15 residues. CDR1 and CDR2 from the germline V gene are ENHRY and SYGVKD. Trimming left V 10 bases short and J 0 bases short, with 16 bases between. The chain's CDR3 is CATQDLHSSYNEQFF. The CDR3 nucleotides are TGTGCCACCCAGGACCTCCACAGCTCCTACAATGAGCAGTTCTTC.

The V call is TRBV28, the J call TRBJ1-4, with D possibly TRBD1 on 5 matching bases. CDR1 and CDR2 (germline): MDHEN, SYDVKM. The CDR3 covers 15 residues. V lost 7 bases to trimming and J lost 4 bases, with 16 bases between them. The CDR3 here is CASTPPGQRNEKLFF. CDR3 nucleotide sequence: TGTGCCAGCACTCCTCCCGGACAACGTAATGAAAAACTGTTTTTT. Supplemented by reference TRBV28 and TRBJ1-4, the full variable domain reads DVKVTQSSRYLVKRTGEKVFLECVQDMDHENMFWYRQDPGLGLRLIYFSYDVKMKEKGDIPEGYSVSREKKERFSLILESASTNQTSMYLCASTPPGQRNEKLFFGSGTQLSVL.

The sample holds a few counts of this clonotype. V and J are TRBV20-1 and TRBJ1-5, with 7 nucleotides matching TRBD1. Per germline, CDR1 DFQATT and CDR2 SNEGSKA (reference sequence). V shed 2 bases, J shed 1 base, and the junction held 5 bases outside the gene matches. The CDR3 has 15 amino acids. The CDR3 loop reads CSARNRGESNQPQHF. The CDR3 nucleotides read TGCAGTGCTAGAAACAGGGGTGAGAGCAATCAGCCCCAGCATTTT.

The V call is TRBV20-1, the J call TRBJ2-3, with 11 bases that match TRBD2. The germline gives CDR1 DFQATT, CDR2 SNEGSKA (reference sequence). V lost 6 bases to trimming and J lost 4 bases; unmatched junction nucleotides: 9. The CDR3 loop spans 15 amino acids. CDR3 residues: CSAKTSGTMADTQYF. CDR3 DNA: TGCAGTGCGAAGACTAGCGGGACCATGGCAGATACGCAGTATTTT.

This clonotype was seen ten or more times. This chain connects TRBV5-1 to TRBJ2-7, with 8 bases matching TRBD1. Germline assignment: CDR1 SGHRS and CDR2 YFSETQ. The length of the CDR3 is 14 residues. With 4 bases clipped from V and 9 bases from J, the junction kept 12 bases outside the gene matches. The chain's CDR3 is CASSPENRGVAQYF. For the CDR3, the DNA is TGCGCCAGCAGCCCAGAGAACAGGGGGGTGGCGCAGTACTTC.

This clonotype occurred a few times. V usage is TRBV12-3 or TRBV12-4 and J usage is TRBJ1-5, with D perhaps matching TRBD1 (5 bases). V shed 5 bases and J shed 3 bases, with 11 bases lying between them. There are 14 residues in the CDR3. Here the CDR3 reads CASSPDILNQPQHF. CDR3 nucleotides: TGTGCCAGCAGTCCGGACATCCTCAATCAGCCCCAGCATTTT.

The chain links TRBV12-5 to TRBJ2-7; 9 positions agree with TRBD1. In germline, CDR1 is LGHNT, CDR2 FRNRAP. V lost 5 bases, J lost 3 bases, and 5 bases stayed unmatched. The CDR3 spans 14 residues. The chain's CDR3 is CASGTGGAGYEQYF. CDR3 nucleotide sequence: TGTGCTAGTGGTACAGGGGGCGCAGGCTACGAGCAGTACTTC.

This clonotype has ten or more counts. The chain recombines TRBV6-6 with TRBJ2-5, with D unclear. The germline V and J ends were trimmed by 2 bases and 1 base, with 2 bases remaining between them. Germline V gives CDR1 MNHNY, CDR2 SVGAGI (reference sequence). This CDR3 is 12 amino acids long. This chain's CDR3 is CASSYTQETQYF. The CDR3 DNA is TGTGCCAGCAGTTACACCCAAGAGACCCAGTACTTC.

This clonotype was observed a few times. The chain carries TRBV5-1 and TRBJ1-3; D is unclear. The V end was cut by 4 bases, the J end by 4 bases, with 9 bases between. The length of the CDR3 is 13 residues. Germline V gene sequence: CDR1 SGHRS, CDR2 YFSETQ. The CDR3 DNA follows: TGCGCCAGCAGCGGAACGCAGGGAAACACCATATATTTT. Amino acid sequence: CASSGTQGNTIYF. Using reference TRBV5-1 and TRBJ1-3 for the parts outside the CDR3, the full variable domain is KAGVTQTPRYLIKTRGQQVTLSCSPISGHRSVSWYQQTPGQGLQFLFEYFSETQRNKGNFPGRFSGRQFSNSRSEMNVSTLELGDSALYLCASSGTQGNTIYFGEGSWLTVV.

This clonotype was counted between two and nine times. As DNA, the CDR3 is TGTGCCAGCTCGGACCCTATCTCTGGGGCCAACGTCCTGACTTTC. The encoded protein is CASSDPISGANVLTF. This chain uses TRBV2 with TRBJ2-6; D remains unclear. The CDR3 loop spans 15 amino acids. Germline CDR1 SNHLY, CDR2 FYNNEI. V dropped 8 bases and J dropped 0 bases, with 11 bases sitting between them. The whole variable domain, filled in from reference TRBV2 and TRBJ2-6, reads EPEVTQTPSHQVTQMGQEVILRCVPISNHLYFYWYRQILGQKVEFLVSFYNNEISEKSEIFDDQFSVERPDGSNFTLKIRSTKLEDSAMYFCASSDPISGANVLTFGAGSRLTVL.

The gene calls are TRBV6-5 and TRBJ1-6; 8 bases map to TRBD1. This CDR3 is 15 amino acids long. Germline trimming cut 0 bases from V and 7 bases from J; bases unmatched to any gene: 2. Germline V gene data show CDR1 as MNHEY and CDR2 as SVGAGI. The CDR3: CASSYSDRANSPLHF. The CDR3 DNA is TGTGCCAGCAGTTACTCGGACAGGGCGAATTCACCCCTCCACTTT.

This clonotype was counted between two and nine times. The V gene is TRBV12-3 or TRBV12-4, the J gene TRBJ2-1; D unresolved. The CDR3 length is 15 residues. V was pared by 2 bases and J by 6 bases, with 14 bases between. The CDR3 loop is CASSLFLGPANEQFF. CDR3 nucleotides: TGTGCCAGCAGTTTATTTTTAGGACCCGCCAATGAGCAGTTCTTC.

This clonotype was detected many times. The chain employs TRBV25-1 and TRBJ1-2; a weak D match, TRBD1 (5 bases). V gave up 3 bases and J gave up 4 bases, with 12 bases separating them. Germline-derived CDR1 and CDR2 are MGHDK and SYGVNS. This CDR3 spans 14 amino acids. The CDR3 nucleotides are TGTGCCAGCAGTGATCAAACAGGCCCCTATGGCTACACCTTC. Residues: CASSDQTGPYGYTF.

This chain joins TRBV18 and TRBJ1-6, with D hard to call. V gave up 3 bases and J gave up 10 bases, with 13 bases separating them. Germline-derived CDR1 and CDR2 are KGHSH and LQKENI. CDR3 length: 14 amino acids. CDR3 DNA: TGTGCCAGCTCACCGGTTCCCCTAGACTCACCCCTCCACTTT. Protein product: CASSPVPLDSPLHF.

The chain recombines TRBV9 with TRBJ2-5, with unresolved D. The germline V gene has CDR1 SGDLS and CDR2 YYNGEE. The CDR3 length is 12 residues. Trimming took 4 bases from V and 0 from J, leaving 4 bases between them. The CDR3 DNA reads as TGTGCCAGCAGCACGTACCAAGAGACCCAGTACTTC. The encoded protein is CASSTYQETQYF.

In this sample, this clonotype turned up many times. The rearrangement joins TRBV19 to TRBJ2-6; no definite D call. Trimming stripped 5 bases from V and 0 bases from J, with 8 bases between. This CDR3 has 15 amino acids. Per germline, CDR1 LNHDA and CDR2 SQIVND (reference sequence). CDR3 residues: CASSARASGANVLTF. The CDR3 DNA reads as TGTGCCAGTAGTGCACGGGCCTCTGGGGCCAACGTCCTGACTTTC.

This clonotype was recorded many times. The V call is TRBV18, the J call TRBJ2-7, with 10 bases that match TRBD1. The ends lost 1 base at V and 2 bases at J; junction bases unmatched: 5. Germline V lookup: CDR1 KGHSH, CDR2 LQKENI. The length of the CDR3 is 16 residues. The DNA of the CDR3 is TGTGCCAGCTCACCACAAGGGACAGGGGACCCCTACGAGCAGTACTTC. As protein: CASSPQGTGDPYEQYF.

The chain combines TRBV4-3 with TRBJ2-7, with D unresolved. This CDR3 contains 13 residues. V lost 0 bases and J 2 bases, leaving 5 bases between the germline ends. Germline CDR1 and CDR2: LGHNA and YSLEER. The CDR3 DNA reads as TGCGCCAGCAGCCAAGATGACGCCTACGAGCAGTACTTC. It translates to CASSQDDAYEQYF.

The chain recombines TRBV5-1 with TRBJ1-5, with TRBD1 matching 7 bases. Germline values: CDR1 SGHRS, CDR2 YFSETQ. The ends lost 4 bases at V and 0 bases at J; junction bases unmatched: 7. There are 16 residues in the CDR3. The CDR3 sequence: CASSPGTVHSNQPQHF. The DNA for the CDR3 is TGCGCCAGCAGCCCCGGGACAGTACATAGCAATCAGCCCCAGCATTTT.

The rearrangement uses TRBV18 and TRBJ2-1; TRBD1 is a possible D gene (6 bases). The CDR3 sequence is 11 residues long. V gave up 4 bases and J gave up 8 bases, with 6 bases separating them. Looked up from germline, CDR1 is KGHSH and CDR2 is LQKENI. For the CDR3, the DNA is TGTGCCAGCTCACAGGGGGATGAGCAGTTCTTC. Protein: CASSQGDEQFF.

This chain joins TRBV11-2 and TRBJ2-1, with 7 positions matching TRBD2. The CDR3 runs to 15 residues. Trimming removed 5 bases from V and 3 bases from J; junction bases left unmatched: 7. Germline V lookup: CDR1 SGHAT, CDR2 FQNNGV. DNA for the CDR3: TGTGCCAGCAGCAGCCGGACTAGGGGCTACAATGAGCAGTTCTTC. Amino acid sequence: CASSSRTRGYNEQFF. Filled out from reference TRBV11-2 and TRBJ2-1, the complete variable domain reads EAGVAQSPRYKIIEKRQSVAFWCNPISGHATLYWYQQILGQGPKLLIQFQNNGVVDDSQLPKDRFSAERLKGVDSTLKIQPAKLEDSAVYLCASSSRTRGYNEQFFGPGTRLTVL.